Shown below are 29 T cell receptor beta chains from a single sample sequenced in a study of cytomegalovirus exposure and HLA in healthy donors (dated by TCRdb to about 2017). Libraries were made using the immunoSEQ multiplex PCR assay. TCRdb stores this immuneACCESS table with in-frame sequences only. Part of the clones is absent; in the studies checked, under half of the shortfall reflects unresolved V genes, and no reason is known for the rest. The sample table shows 150,000 to 200,000 clones, and approximately 81% are seen once. Roughly 15% of the sample lies in the top ten. Sequencing was performed on PBMCs. The receptors were gathered from a man aged 18 to 30 in good health and CMV-seropositive.

The gene calls are TRBV11-2 and TRBJ2-7, with D hard to call. Trimming took 3 bases from V and 7 from J, leaving 4 bases between them. The length of the CDR3 is 10 residues. Germline V gene lookup returns CDR1 SGHAT and CDR2 FQNNGV. The CDR3 spells CASSFTEQYF. Here the CDR3 DNA reads TGTGCCAGCAGCTTTACTGAGCAGTACTTC.

The chain is built from TRBV11-1 and TRBJ1-1; D gene ambiguous. The length of the CDR3 is 14 residues. V was trimmed by 2 bases and J by 3 bases, leaving 10 bases between them. Germline V lookup: CDR1 SGHAT, CDR2 FQDESV (reference sequence). CDR3 sequence (DNA): TGTGCCAGCAGCTTACGCCTCGGAGACACTGAAGCTTTCTTT. It yields the protein CASSLRLGDTEAFF.

A few counts support this clone. The chain carries TRBV11-2 and TRBJ2-2, with a tentative D call TRBD1 (6 bases). V lost 5 bases and J lost 0, with 13 bases in between. Per germline, CDR1 SGHAT and CDR2 FQNNGV. The CDR3 length is 16 residues. The CDR3 spells CASSPRTATNTGELFF. CDR3 DNA sequence: TGTGCCAGCAGCCCCCGGACAGCAACGAACACCGGGGAGCTGTTTTTT.

This chain links TRBV7-3 with TRBJ1-1; perhaps TRBD1 as D (6 bases). Germline values: CDR1 SGHTA, CDR2 FQGTGA. V dropped 0 bases and J dropped 11 bases, with 13 bases sitting between them. The CDR3 runs to 13 residues. The CDR3 is CASSLTTGQTAFF. The CDR3 coding sequence is TGTGCCAGCAGCTTAACGACTGGACAGACTGCTTTCTTT.

Here the CDR3 reads CASTSSRGRADTQYF. As DNA, the CDR3 is TGTGCCAGCACAAGTTCTAGGGGGCGTGCAGATACGCAGTATTTT. The rearrangement uses TRBV2 and TRBJ2-3, with TRBD1 identical over 7 bases. V shed 7 bases and J 4 bases; nucleotides not matched to a gene: 11. This CDR3 region has 15 residues. Germline CDR1 reads SNHLY; CDR2 reads FYNNEI.

With regard to this clone: Other DNA sequences in the same sample also yield this CDR3. This rearrangement joins TRBV9 to TRBJ2-1, with a possible D match to TRBD2 (5 bases). This CDR3 is 14 amino acids long. The germline gives CDR1 SGDLS, CDR2 YYNGEE. V dropped 0 bases and J dropped 3 bases, with 7 bases sitting between them. CDR3 protein: CASSVAGSYNEQFF. CDR3 DNA: TGTGCCAGCAGCGTAGCGGGAAGCTACAATGAGCAGTTCTTC.

The J gene is TRBJ2-7, the V gene TRBV4-1, with TRBD1 identical over 11 bases. V shed 4 bases, J shed 5 bases, and the junction held 4 bases outside the gene matches. The CDR3 extends over 14 amino acids. The germline gives CDR1 MGHRA, CDR2 YSYEKL. CDR3 in amino acids: CASSRDRGSDEQYF. CDR3 coding DNA: TGCGCCAGCAGCCGGGACAGGGGGAGCGACGAGCAGTACTTC.

This clone appeared a few times. The chain carries TRBV14 and TRBJ2-7, with 10 bases lining up with TRBD2. There are 15 residues in the CDR3. Germline V CDR1 and CDR2: SGHDN, FVKESK. J lost 4 bases, V lost 4 bases, and 7 bases had no gene match. CDR3 nucleotide sequence: TGTGCCAGCAGCCGATCTAGCGGGGGAGTTTACGAGCAGTACTTC. Its protein product is CASSRSSGGVYEQYF.

The chain recombines TRBV2 with TRBJ2-5; D unresolved. The germline V gene has CDR1 SNHLY and CDR2 FYNNEI. V lost 5 bases, J lost 4 bases, and 5 bases lay in between. The CDR3 is 11 amino acids. The CDR3 region has the DNA TGTGCCAGCAGTTCTAGAGAGACCCAGTACTTC. Translated: CASSSRETQYF.

The chain links TRBV4-1 to TRBJ2-2; 14 bases match TRBD2. This CDR3 contains 17 residues. Germline trimming cut 3 bases from V and 2 bases from J; bases unmatched to any gene: 2. The germline V gene has CDR1 MGHRA and CDR2 YSYEKL. This CDR3 reads CASSQGLAGDNTGELFF. The CDR3 DNA reads TGCGCCAGCAGCCAGGGACTAGCGGGAGACAACACCGGGGAGCTGTTTTTT.

The V and J genes are TRBV5-6 and TRBJ1-2, with D unclear. The CDR3 is 13 residues long. V was pared by 2 bases and J by 7 bases, with 12 bases between. Germline CDR1 is SGHDT and CDR2 is YYEEEE. CDR3 residues: CASSFGSQGGYTF. In DNA form, the CDR3 reads TGTGCCAGCAGCTTTGGGAGCCAAGGTGGCTACACCTTC.

The genes are TRBV2 and TRBJ1-5; D is possibly TRBD1 (5 bases). The CDR3 is 14 residues long. V lost 4 bases, J lost 2 bases, and 9 bases lay in between. Germline CDR1 SNHLY, CDR2 FYNNEI. The DNA of the CDR3 is TGTGCCAGCAGTGCAGGGAACCGCAATCAGCCCCAGCATTTT. Protein product: CASSAGNRNQPQHF.

The chain has TRBV15 and TRBJ2-1, with TRBD2 matching 12 bases. Germline V lookup: CDR1 LNHNV, CDR2 YYDKDF (reference sequence). The CDR3 runs to 15 residues. The V gene end was trimmed by 1 base and the J gene end by 6 bases; junction bases not matched to a gene: 1. The CDR3 sequence: CATSRGTSGTNEQFF. CDR3 DNA sequence: TGTGCCACCAGCAGAGGGACTAGCGGGACCAATGAGCAGTTCTTC.

CDR3 DNA: TGTGCCAGCAGCTATGGAGGAGAAGGGTACGAGCAGTACTTC. The encoded protein is CASSYGGEGYEQYF. The chain combines TRBV11-2 with TRBJ2-7; D is perhaps TRBD2 (5 bases). The CDR3 runs to 14 residues. Trimming left V 4 bases short and J 4 bases short, with 14 bases between. CDR1 SGHAT and CDR2 FQNNGV come from the germline V gene.

The rearrangement joins TRBV27 to TRBJ2-3, with unresolved D. V shed 0 bases and J shed 2 bases, with 3 bases lying between them. This CDR3 region has 13 residues. The V gene's germline CDR1 is MNHEY and CDR2 SMNVEV (reference sequence). The CDR3 here is CASSLSSTDTQYF. CDR3 DNA sequence: TGTGCCAGCAGTTTATCCTCCACAGATACGCAGTATTTT.

V gene TRBV5-1 combines with J gene TRBJ2-3; 7 bases are a match to TRBD2. From germline, CDR1 is SGHRS and CDR2 YFSETQ. The CDR3 has 14 residues. The V and J ends lost 0 bases and 6 bases, in that order; junction bases with no gene match: 4. In DNA form, the CDR3 reads TGCGCCAGCAGCTTGGCTAGCGGCCTCGATACGCAGTATTTT. Its translation: CASSLASGLDTQYF.

The gene calls are TRBV2 and TRBJ1-1; D not resolved. Looked up from germline, CDR1 is SNHLY and CDR2 is FYNNEI. The CDR3 covers 13 residues. V was pared by 3 bases and J by 1 base, with 6 bases between. Written as DNA, the CDR3 is TGTGCCAGCAGTGATAGAGGGAACACTGAAGCTTTCTTT. This codes for CASSDRGNTEAFF.

The chain carries TRBV7-2 and TRBJ2-5; TRBD2 aligns across 10 bases. The germline V gene has CDR1 SGHTA and CDR2 FQGNSA. This CDR3 is built from 14 residues. V gave up 6 bases and J gave up 2 bases; unmatched junction bases: 3. CDR3: CASRLTSGQETQYF. The CDR3 DNA reads as TGTGCCAGCAGGCTGACTAGCGGGCAAGAGACCCAGTACTTC.

This clone was seen many times. The chain is built from TRBV27 and TRBJ2-1, with 12 bases lining up with TRBD1. Germline-derived CDR1 and CDR2 are MNHEY and SMNVEV (reference sequence). The CDR3 sequence is 15 residues long. The V and J ends lost 6 bases and 4 bases, in that order; junction bases with no gene match: 4. The chain's CDR3 is CASRAGQGAYNEQFF. CDR3 nucleotide sequence: TGTGCCAGCAGAGCGGGACAGGGGGCTTACAATGAGCAGTTCTTC.

The chain recombines TRBV12-2 with TRBJ2-7; the table's D call of TRBD2 was not tested on the DNA. TRBV12-2 represents a pseudogene. This CDR3 comprises 15 residues. The CDR3 DNA sequence: TGTGCAAGTCGCTCACCGGGACTAGTTGGGGACGAGCAGTACTTC. Its protein product is CASRSPGLVGDEQYF.

This chain connects TRBV2 to TRBJ2-5; 8 bases are shared with TRBD1. Trimming took 3 bases from V and 4 from J; bases not matched to a gene: 4. The CDR3 totals 14 residues. The germline CDR1 and CDR2 sequences are SNHLY and FYNNEI. The CDR3 DNA reads as TGTGCCAGCAGTGATGGACAGGGAGGAGAGACCCAGTACTTC. It is translated as CASSDGQGGETQYF.

CDR3 nucleotides: TGTGCCAGCAGCTACATTGCGGGAGGCTACGAGCAGTACTTC. Translation gives CASSYIAGGYEQYF. The genes are TRBV13 and TRBJ2-7, with 8 bases that match TRBD2. Unmatched junction bases numbered 5, after V lost 4 bases and J lost 3 bases. From germline, CDR1 is PRHDT and CDR2 FYEKMQ (reference sequence). The length of the CDR3 is 14 residues.

This clone has more than one count but fewer than ten. This chain joins TRBV7-3 and TRBJ2-6; 11 nucleotides match TRBD1. With V trimmed by 5 bases and J by 2 bases, 2 bases remained unmatched. This CDR3 has 16 residues. The germline CDR1 and CDR2 sequences are SGHTA and FQGTGA. In DNA form, the CDR3 reads TGTGCCAGCAGCGCGGGACAGGGGGCTGGGGCCAACGTCCTGACTTTC. Translated: CASSAGQGAGANVLTF.

V gene TRBV7-4 combines with J gene TRBJ2-1; TRBD2 matches 12 bases. Germline V gene sequence: CDR1 SGHVT, CDR2 SQSDAQ. This CDR3 is built from 16 residues. V dropped 5 bases and J dropped 6; count of bases not matched to a gene: 8. The CDR3 loop is CASSVDGLAGRNEQFF. The DNA of the CDR3 is TGTGCCAGCAGCGTAGACGGACTAGCGGGGCGCAATGAGCAGTTCTTC.

V gene TRBV30 combines with J gene TRBJ1-6; tentative D call: TRBD1 (5 bases). The ends were cut back, 1 base at V and 9 bases at J, with 13 bases in the middle. The germline CDR1 and CDR2 sequences are GTSNPN and SVGIG (reference sequence). The CDR3 has 14 amino acids. Here the CDR3 reads CAWSDTGLGSPLHF. CDR3 nucleotides: TGTGCCTGGAGTGATACAGGCCTAGGTTCACCCCTCCACTTT.

This chain links TRBV6-1 with TRBJ1-1; 9 positions match TRBD1. Unmatched junction bases numbered 10, after V lost 7 bases and J lost 4 bases. CDR3 length: 15 residues. Germline V CDR1 and CDR2: MNHNS, SASEGT. The CDR3 DNA sequence: TGTGCCAGCAAACGGGACAGGGTAGGTAGCACTGAAGCTTTCTTT. Its translation is CASKRDRVGSTEAFF.

V and J are TRBV29-1 and TRBJ2-1; 8 bases line up with TRBD1. The junction had 11 bases not matched to a gene; V was cut back by 6 bases and J by 4 bases. There are 15 residues in the CDR3. CDR1 SQVTM and CDR2 ANQGSEA come from the germline V gene. CDR3 bases: TGCAGCGTGCTCGGACAGGGCGAAGAGTACAATGAGCAGTTCTTC. Its translation: CSVLGQGEEYNEQFF.

The chain recombines TRBV6-1 with TRBJ2-7; 11 positions match TRBD1. V was clipped by 5 bases and J by 4 bases; unmatched bases: 7. The germline CDR1 and CDR2 sequences are MNHNS and SASEGT. The CDR3 runs 15 residues. The CDR3 protein is CASSPGTGGMYEQYF. CDR3 in DNA: TGTGCCAGCAGTCCCGGGACAGGGGGTATGTACGAGCAGTACTTC.

This chain joins TRBV6-4 and TRBJ2-6; a possible D gene is TRBD1 (6 bases). Germline lookup yields CDR1 MRHNA and CDR2 SNTAGT. The CDR3 contains 14 residues. With 3 bases removed from V and 4 bases from J, the gap between germline ends came to 7 bases. CDR3 nucleotide sequence: TGTGCCAGCAGTGAAGGGGGAGGGGCCAACGTCCTGACTTTC. This gives the protein CASSEGGGANVLTF.